This TCR beta chain was found in a study of early stage breast cancer tumors. Study summary: Around 10-fold was the mean read coverage per sample.

The assay was immunoSEQ multiplex PCR, and TCRdb's table has in-frame clones only and misses some. The sample consists of 60,000 to 75,000 clones, about 85% of them appearing once. V lost 8 bases to trimming and J lost 2 bases; unmatched junction nucleotides: 1. Germline CDR1 and CDR2: MNHEY and SMNVEV (reference sequence). The CDR3 is 14 amino acids. Study findings and constraints: Tumors had approximately 2.5-fold higher T cell density than normal breast.

With regard to this clone: What it binds is unknown.

Material: blood. This receptor was identified in a middle-aged person with breast cancer. The chain has TRBV27 and TRBJ2-6, with 9 bases aligning to TRBD1. The CDR3 sequence is CASGTGPGANVLTF. In DNA, the CDR3 is TGTGCCAGCGGGACAGGGCCTGGGGCCAACGTCCTGACTTTC.